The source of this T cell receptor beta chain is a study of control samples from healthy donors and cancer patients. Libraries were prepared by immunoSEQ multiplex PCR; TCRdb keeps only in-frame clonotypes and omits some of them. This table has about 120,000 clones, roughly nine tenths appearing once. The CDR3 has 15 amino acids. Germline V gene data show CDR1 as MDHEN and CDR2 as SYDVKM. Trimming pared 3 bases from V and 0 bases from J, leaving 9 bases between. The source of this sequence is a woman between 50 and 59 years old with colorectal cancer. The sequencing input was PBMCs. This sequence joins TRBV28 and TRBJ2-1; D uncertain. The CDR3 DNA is TGTGCCAGCAGTTTTTTGGCTAGCTCCTACAATGAGCAGTTCTTC. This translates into CASSFLASSYNEQFF.